This T cell receptor (beta chain) was identified during a study of blood T cell repertoires in COVID-19. Study-wide context: Sources were T cells, B-cell-depleted T cells, or PBMCs; the material itself was cDNA or gDNA.

The repertoire was sequenced with immunoSEQ multiplex PCR; TCRdb's copy has only in-frame clones and lacks some. Found here are under 350,000 clones, about 86% of them singletons; the top ten hold about 4%. V was pared by 3 bases and J by 4 bases, with 16 bases between. This CDR3 has 15 amino acids. The germline CDR1 and CDR2 sequences are SGHRS and YFSETQ. Categorization into cohorts depended on clinical history that participants reported. The receptor was derived from a woman between 35 and 50 years old with acute COVID-19. Sequences were obtained from PBMCs or T cells enriched from blood (not recorded which). V gene TRBV5-1 combines with J gene TRBJ1-1, with D perhaps matching TRBD1 (5 bases). CDR3 sequence: CASSSGWGGATEAFF. CDR3 bases: TGCGCCAGCAGCTCAGGATGGGGTGGGGCCACTGAAGCTTTCTTT.